One sample yielded the 25 T cell receptor beta chains listed below, sequenced in a study of shared clonotypes between healthy human individuals. Repertoires were generated with immunoSEQ multiplex PCR, while TCRdb's copy carries only in-frame clones and drops some. The repertoire includes 650,000 to 700,000 clones, 90% of them detected once, and 34% sits in the top ten. What was sequenced was memory CD8+ T cells from PBMCs. Regarding subset: CD45RO+ cells pooled with CCR7-negative TemRA cells. Source of these receptors: a man in his late teens or twenties in good health. Some clones in this sample may be carry-over from other donors' samples.

This chain uses TRBV11-2 with TRBJ2-2; D is ambiguous. The CDR3 length is 16 residues. V lost 3 bases to trimming and J lost 3 bases, with 14 bases between them. The V gene's germline CDR1 is SGHAT and CDR2 FQNNGV. The CDR3 DNA is TGTGCCAGCAGCTTGGGTGGTATGGGGTACACCGGGGAGCTGTTTTTT. Translation: CASSLGGMGYTGELFF.

The chain joins TRBV6-5 to TRBJ2-2; no clear D. The CDR3 is 11 amino acids. Germline CDR1 reads MNHEY; CDR2 reads SVGAGI. V was cut by 8 bases and J by 8 bases, with 9 bases left in between. CDR3 nucleotides: TGTGCCAGCGGGCCCTGGGGGGAGCTGTTTTTT. Protein sequence: CASGPWGELFF.

CDR3 protein: CASSSLGSASYEQYF. For the CDR3, the DNA is TGTGCCAGCAGCTCCCTCGGTTCAGCTTCCTACGAGCAGTACTTC. The V and J genes are TRBV7-6 and TRBJ2-7, with D uncertain. CDR1 SGHVS and CDR2 FNYEAQ come from the germline V gene. V lost 4 bases to trimming and J lost 1 base, with 14 bases between them. The CDR3 runs 15 residues.

The chain uses TRBV7-3 and TRBJ1-1; D perhaps matches TRBD1 (5 bases). Trimming cost V 1 base and J 2 bases, with 11 bases left between them. This CDR3 comprises 15 residues. Germline-derived CDR1 and CDR2 are SGHTA and FQGTGA. CDR3 protein: CASSLMGTANTEAFF. In DNA, the CDR3 is TGTGCCAGCAGCTTAATGGGGACTGCTAACACTGAAGCTTTCTTT.

This rearrangement joins TRBV5-1 to TRBJ2-1; D could derive from TRBD1 or TRBD2 (6 bases each). CDR3 size: 13 residues. V was shortened by 0 bases and J by 9 bases, with 10 bases between the two germline ends. Germline V gene lookup returns CDR1 SGHRS and CDR2 YFSETQ. CDR3 sequence: CASSLGSGAEQFF. The CDR3 DNA reads as TGCGCCAGCAGCTTGGGCTCGGGGGCTGAGCAGTTCTTC.

Turning to this clone: Other DNA sequences of this sample code for an identical CDR3. The chain has TRBV27 and TRBJ2-7, with D possibly being TRBD1 (6 bases). V was cut by 2 bases and J by 0 bases, with 11 bases left in between. Per the germline V gene, CDR1 is MNHEY and CDR2 is SMNVEV (reference sequence). The CDR3 sequence is 15 residues long. CDR3 residues: CASSLRGTASYEQYF. DNA of the CDR3: TGTGCCAGCAGTTTAAGGGGGACGGCCTCCTACGAGCAGTACTTC.

This clone occurred once. The chain couples TRBV5-1 to TRBJ2-7, with TRBD2 matching over 13 bases. The CDR3 is 15 residues long. The germline gives CDR1 SGHRS, CDR2 YFSETQ. V lost 4 bases and J lost 4; bases outside the gene matches: 5. CDR3 sequence: CASSGRLAGGYEQYF. The DNA of the CDR3 is TGCGCCAGCAGCGGACGACTAGCGGGAGGATACGAGCAGTACTTC.

The gene calls are TRBV9 and TRBJ1-1; no definite D call. Trimming removed 4 bases at V and 1 base at J, with 14 bases between. Per the germline V gene, CDR1 is SGDLS and CDR2 is YYNGEE. The CDR3 spans 15 residues. The CDR3 nucleotides read TGTGCCAGCAGCCCCGTTGGGCACCAGAACACTGAAGCTTTCTTT. Translation gives CASSPVGHQNTEAFF.

This chain joins TRBV14 and TRBJ1-4; maybe TRBD1 (5 bases). CDR3 length equals 14 residues. Trimming shortened V by 0 bases and J by 5 bases, and 7 bases separated the two germline ends. CDR1 and CDR2 (germline): SGHDN, FVKESK. DNA for the CDR3: TGTGCCAGCAGCCAAGATGAGGGGAATGAAAAACTGTTTTTT. Its protein product is CASSQDEGNEKLFF.

This clone was recorded only once. The V gene is TRBV13, the J gene TRBJ2-5; D is uncertain. This CDR3 is built from 13 residues. Germline assignment: CDR1 PRHDT and CDR2 FYEKMQ (reference sequence). Trimming pared 5 bases from V and 5 bases from J, leaving 12 bases between. CDR3 loop: CASSLHVAETQYF. CDR3 nucleotide sequence: TGTGCCAGCAGCCTACACGTCGCGGAGACCCAGTACTTC. Together with reference TRBV13 and TRBJ2-5, the CDR3 gives the full variable domain: AAGVIQSPRHLIKEKRETATLKCYPIPRHDTVYWYQQGPGQDPQFLISFYEKMQSDKGSIPDRFSAQQFSDYHSELNMSSLELGDSALYFCASSLHVAETQYFGPGTRLLVL.

The chain links TRBV5-1 to TRBJ2-1; TRBD2 matches at 10 bases. The V gene's germline CDR1 is SGHRS and CDR2 YFSETQ. The CDR3 covers 16 residues. J lost 6 bases, V lost 2 bases, and 8 bases had no gene match. The CDR3 bases are TGCGCCAGCAGCTTCAGCACTAGCGGGATGACCAATGAGCAGTTCTTC. Translating gives CASSFSTSGMTNEQFF.

This chain joins TRBV4-1 and TRBJ1-1; D ambiguous. Germline loops: CDR1 MGHRA, CDR2 YSYEKL. V dropped 4 bases and J dropped 1 base, with 13 bases sitting between them. The CDR3 sequence is 15 residues long. CDR3: CASSPAGKTNTEAFF. DNA for the CDR3: TGCGCCAGCAGCCCCGCGGGCAAAACGAACACTGAAGCTTTCTTT.

This clone has a handful of counts. The chain recombines TRBV20-1 with TRBJ1-1, with D possibly matching TRBD1 (5 bases). The germline V gene encodes CDR1 DFQATT and CDR2 SNEGSKA (reference sequence). V was cut by 5 bases and J by 7 bases, with 8 bases left in between. This CDR3 is 10 amino acids long. CDR3 nucleotides: TGCAGTGCTCCCAGGGATGAAGCTTTCTTT. Its translation: CSAPRDEAFF.

This clone was seen a few times. The V gene is TRBV7-9, the J gene TRBJ1-2; tentatively, D is TRBD1 (6 bases). V lost 1 base and J lost 6, with 12 bases in between. CDR3 length: 14 residues. CDR1 and CDR2 from the germline V gene are SEHNR and FQNEAQ (reference sequence). CDR3 region: CASSLGSGADGYTF. The CDR3 DNA reads as TGTGCCAGCAGCTTAGGATCGGGGGCGGATGGCTACACCTTC.

V gene TRBV7-8 combines with J gene TRBJ2-7; D not certain. The CDR3 covers 14 residues. Trimming took off 5 bases at V and 1 base at J, with 12 bases between the two ends. Germline V CDR1 and CDR2: SGHVS, FQNEAQ. CDR3 bases: TGTGCCAGCAGCCTCCTGGGCAAATCCTACGAGCAGTACTTC. Translation: CASSLLGKSYEQYF.

The chain recombines TRBV9 with TRBJ2-4, with 7 bases fitting TRBD1. The V gene's germline CDR1 is SGDLS and CDR2 YYNGEE. The CDR3 consists of 14 residues. V lost 1 base to trimming and J lost 7 bases; unmatched junction nucleotides: 5. Written as DNA, the CDR3 is TGTGCCAGCAGCGTAACCGACAGGGTCAACATTCAGTACTTC. Translated: CASSVTDRVNIQYF.

CDR3 nucleotides: TGCGCCAGCAGCTTGTGGGGGACAGTACGATCCTACGAGCAGTACTTC. This translates into CASSLWGTVRSYEQYF. The V call is TRBV5-1, the J call TRBJ2-7; 7 nucleotides align to TRBD1. CDR1 and CDR2 from the germline V gene are SGHRS and YFSETQ. CDR3 length equals 16 residues. J lost 1 base, V lost 1 base, and 8 bases had no gene match. Full variable domain (outside the CDR3, taken from reference TRBV5-1 and TRBJ2-7): KAGVTQTPRYLIKTRGQQVTLSCSPISGHRSVSWYQQTPGQGLQFLFEYFSETQRNKGNFPGRFSGRQFSNSRSEMNVSTLELGDSALYLCASSLWGTVRSYEQYFGPGTRLTVT.

The sample holds one count of this clone. The rearrangement links TRBV27 to TRBJ1-1, with D hard to call. Per germline, CDR1 MNHEY and CDR2 SMNVEV (reference sequence). V lost 7 bases to trimming and J lost 1 base, with 10 bases between them. There are 13 residues in the CDR3. The chain's CDR3 is CASTIMGNTEAFF. CDR3 sequence (DNA): TGTGCCAGCACTATTATGGGGAACACTGAAGCTTTCTTT.

V and J are TRBV15 and TRBJ2-6, with D hard to call. Germline CDR1 and CDR2: LNHNV and YYDKDF (reference sequence). Trimming took off 6 bases at V and 1 base at J, with 4 bases between the two ends. The CDR3 runs to 13 residues. The DNA of the CDR3 is TGTGCCACCAGGAATTCTGGGGCCAACGTCCTGACTTTC. This translates into CATRNSGANVLTF. Full variable domain (missing parts from reference TRBV15 and TRBJ2-6): DAMVIQNPRYQVTQFGKPVTLSCSQTLNHNVMYWYQQKSSQAPKLLFHYYDKDFNNEADTPDNFQSRRPNTSFCFLDIRSPGLGDTAMYLCATRNSGANVLTFGAGSRLTVL.

The chain couples TRBV10-3 to TRBJ2-1; the D call may be TRBD1 or TRBD2 (7 bases each). CDR3 length: 15 amino acids. The germline V gene has CDR1 ENHRY and CDR2 SYGVKD. The V end was cut by 3 bases, the J end by 4 bases, with 13 bases between. In DNA form, the CDR3 reads TGTGCCATCAGTGACCAGGGGGGGGAATACAATGAGCAGTTCTTC. Translated: CAISDQGGEYNEQFF.

This chain uses TRBV27 with TRBJ2-1; TRBD2 matches 11 bases. The germline V gene has CDR1 MNHEY and CDR2 SMNVEV (reference sequence). After removal of 8 bases from V and 2 bases from J, the junction contained 11 bases not matched to a gene. The CDR3 spans 17 residues. CDR3 coding DNA: TGTGCCAGCTCCTACTCATTTAGCGGGAGGGCCTACAATGAGCAGTTCTTC. It is translated as CASSYSFSGRAYNEQFF.

This chain joins TRBV11-2 and TRBJ2-5; perhaps TRBD2 as D (5 bases). Germline V gene sequence: CDR1 SGHAT, CDR2 FQNNGV. Trimming stripped 1 base from V and 13 bases from J, with 13 bases between. The CDR3 spans 12 residues. The CDR3 nucleotides are TGTGCCAGCAGCTTAGCATCGGACTCTGCGTACTTC. Translated: CASSLASDSAYF.

As for this clone: Distinct nucleotide sequences in the sample also encode this CDR3. V is TRBV28 and J is TRBJ2-1, with 15 positions matching TRBD2. Germline values: CDR1 MDHEN, CDR2 SYDVKM. The V gene end was trimmed by 2 bases and the J gene end by 14 bases; junction bases not matched to a gene: 7. The CDR3 is made up of 15 amino acids. CDR3 sequence (DNA): TGTGCCAGCAGTTTAGGACTAGCGGGAGGGCCCGAGGAGTTCTTC. Translating gives CASSLGLAGGPEEFF.

V and J are TRBV6-5 and TRBJ2-1, with D hard to call. Germline CDR1 and CDR2: MNHEY and SVGAGI. The length of the CDR3 is 13 residues. V lost 6 bases, J lost 8 bases, and 14 bases lay in between. The chain's CDR3 is CASSPPVIDEQFF. In DNA form, the CDR3 reads TGTGCCAGCAGCCCGCCGGTTATCGATGAGCAGTTCTTC.

This sequence joins TRBV2 and TRBJ2-7, with D possibly being TRBD2 (5 bases). CDR3 length: 15 residues. Per the germline V gene, CDR1 is SNHLY and CDR2 is FYNNEI. Trimming cost V 4 bases and J 2 bases, with 15 bases left between them. The CDR3 loop reads CASSGEEGLTYEQYF. The CDR3 bases are TGTGCCAGCAGTGGGGAAGAGGGCTTAACCTACGAGCAGTACTTC.